Listed below are T cell receptor beta chains from one sample, sequenced in a study of blood T cell repertoires in COVID-19. Some clones are missing from TCRdb's copy, which holds only in-frame ones; the method was immunoSEQ multiplex PCR. This sample has 250,000 to 300,000 clones; over 85% occur once, and the top ten carry 2.9%. Sequenced sample: PBMCs or T cells enriched from blood (not recorded which). These receptors came from a woman aged 45-65 years who had been exposed to COVID-19. Each CDR3 is given with its conserved first and last residue. The D gene is left open where the match is weak. Only part of the rows carry a size: once, few, many, or a class if the clone is expanded.

>14|TRBD1|-|TRBJ1-1|TRBV6-5
TGTGCCAGCAGTCCCGACAGGGGTGGCACTGAAGCTTTCTTT
CASSPDRGGTEAFF
>14|-|-|TRBJ2-5|TRBV10-1
TGCGCCAGCAATGGGGAGGCGGCGGGCGAGACCCAGTACTTC
CASNGEAAGETQYF
>15|-|-|TRBJ1-1|TRBV3-1/TRBV3-2
TGTGCCAGCAGCCAAGACAACCACGCAGGGGCTGAAGCTTTCTTT
CASSQDNHAGAEAFF
>12|-|few|TRBJ2-7|TRBV12-3/TRBV12-4
TGTGCCAGCAGTTCCAGCTCCTACGAGCAGTACTTC
CASSSSSYEQYF
>13|TRBD1|once|TRBJ1-6|TRBV28
TGTGCCACCAGGCGGACAGGGGATTCACCCCTCCACTTT
CATRRTGDSPLHF
>16|-|once|TRBJ2-5|TRBV14
TGTGCCAGCAGCCCAGGGACTTCCGCTCAAGGCGCGACCCAGTACTTC
CASSPGTSAQGATQYF
>12|-|-|TRBJ1-2|TRBV10-3
TGTGCCATCAGCCAGGGGCTAGAGGGCTACACCTTC
CAISQGLEGYTF
>16|TRBD1|-|TRBJ1-5|TRBV30
TGTGCCTGGAGTGGTCTTCCAGGGGGGATGAATCAGCCCCAGCATTTT
CAWSGLPGGMNQPQHF
>17|-|-|TRBJ1-3|TRBV3-1/TRBV3-2
TGTGCCAGCAGCCAAGTGACACACGGTAGCTCTGGAAACACCATATATTTT
CASSQVTHGSSGNTIYF
>13|-|-|TRBJ2-7|TRBV7-2
TGTGCCAGCGGGAGGACGGCCGCTTACGAGCAGTACTTC
CASGRTAAYEQYF
>15|TRBD2|-|TRBJ2-1|TRBV9
TGTGCCAGCAGCGTAGCCAGGGAGGGTCTCGATGAGCAGTTCTTC
CASSVAREGLDEQFF
>17|-|-|TRBJ2-2|TRBV4-1
TGCGCCAGCAGCCACCGACTTGAACCGACTCTGACCGGGGAGCTGTTTTTT
CASSHRLEPTLTGELFF
>13|-|few|TRBJ1-2|TRBV29-1
TGCAGCGGACTGAGTGGTACTAACTATGGCTACACCTTC
CSGLSGTNYGYTF
>13|-|-|TRBJ2-5|TRBV7-9
TGTGCCAGCAGCTTGCAGGGCCAAGAGACCCAGTACTTC
CASSLQGQETQYF
>16|-|-|TRBJ2-2|TRBV5-4
TGTGCCAGCAGCTTGAGAGGGGGAAGTAGCACCGGGGAGCTGTTTTTT
CASSLRGGSSTGELFF
>14|-|-|TRBJ1-1|TRBV6-5
TGTGCCAGCAGTTACGGGACTGCGAACACTGAAGCTTTCTTT
CASSYGTANTEAFF